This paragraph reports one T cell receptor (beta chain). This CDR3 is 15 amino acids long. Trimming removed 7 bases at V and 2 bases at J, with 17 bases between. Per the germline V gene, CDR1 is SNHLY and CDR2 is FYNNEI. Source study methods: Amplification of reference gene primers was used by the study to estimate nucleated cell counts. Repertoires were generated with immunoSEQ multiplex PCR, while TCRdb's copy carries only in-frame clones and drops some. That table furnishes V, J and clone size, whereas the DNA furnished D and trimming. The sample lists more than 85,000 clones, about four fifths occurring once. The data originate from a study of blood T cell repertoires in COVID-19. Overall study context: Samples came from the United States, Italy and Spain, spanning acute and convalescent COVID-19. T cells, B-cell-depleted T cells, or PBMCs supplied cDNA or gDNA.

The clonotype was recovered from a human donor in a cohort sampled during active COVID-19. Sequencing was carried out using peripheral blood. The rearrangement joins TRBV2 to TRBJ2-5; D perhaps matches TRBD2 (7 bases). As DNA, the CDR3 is TGTGCCAGCACGCGGGAGACAGGCCCTCAAGAGACCCAGTACTTC. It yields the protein CASTRETGPQETQYF.